These 12 T cell receptor beta chains came from one sample sequenced in a study of identical twins. TCRdb independently ran MiXCR on the 5' RACE reads; one entry per CDR3 protein. The data show 1.5 million to 2 million distinct CDR3 sequences, with about 32% seen just once and under 0.35% held by the top ten. The source material was cord blood. These receptors came from a newborn girl in good health.

This clonotype was counted once. V usage is TRBV27 and J usage is TRBJ1-6; D call uncertain. CDR3 length equals 15 residues. Germline loops: CDR1 MNHEY, CDR2 SMNVEV (reference sequence). Trimming stripped 8 bases from V and 5 bases from J, with 16 bases between. CDR3 region: CASRSGSRNNSPLHF. The CDR3 DNA sequence: TGTGCCAGCCGCTCTGGCAGCCGGAATAATTCACCCCTCCACTTT.

Worth noting for this clonotype: A much larger clone sits a single nucleotide away, making a read error possible. The gene calls are TRBV20-1 and TRBJ1-1, with D tentatively TRBD1 (5 bases). The CDR3 totals 13 residues. With 3 bases removed from V and 0 bases from J, the gap between germline ends came to 8 bases. The V gene's germline CDR1 is DFQATT and CDR2 SNEGSKA (reference sequence). CDR3 nucleotides: TGCAGTGCTAGGATAGGGGTGAACACTGAAGCTTTCTTT. Protein product: CSARIGVNTEAFF.

As regards this clonotype: This sequence may be a read error, since a much larger clone differs from it by one base. The J gene is TRBJ2-1, the V gene TRBV29-1, with D maybe TRBD2 (5 bases). Germline V gene lookup returns CDR1 SQVTM and CDR2 ANQGSEA. The CDR3 covers 13 residues. The ends were cut back, 2 bases at V and 6 bases at J, with 11 bases in the middle. The CDR3 DNA reads as TGCAGCGTTGAAAAGGACGGGGTCAATGAGCAGTTCTTC. Amino acids: CSVEKDGVNEQFF.

This sequence joins TRBV30 and TRBJ2-1; D remains ambiguous. The length of the CDR3 is 12 residues. Germline-derived CDR1 and CDR2 are GTSNPN and SVGIG (reference sequence). V dropped 2 bases and J dropped 5 bases, with 7 bases sitting between them. This CDR3 is CAWSRRNNEQFF. The DNA of the CDR3 is TGTGCCTGGAGTCGACGCAACAATGAGCAGTTCTTC.

This clonotype has only a few counts. V gene TRBV28 combines with J gene TRBJ2-1, with 10 bases that match TRBD1. CDR3 length: 15 residues. Unmatched junction bases numbered 8, after V lost 6 bases and J lost 6 bases. Germline V CDR1 and CDR2: MDHEN, SYDVKM. CDR3: CASSSRDRGFNEQFF. In DNA, the CDR3 is TGTGCCAGCAGCTCCCGGGACAGGGGATTCAATGAGCAGTTCTTC.

The J gene is TRBJ2-5, the V gene TRBV3-1, with 13 bases matching TRBD2. CDR3 size: 16 residues. Germline CDR1 reads LGHDT; CDR2 reads YNNKEL (reference sequence). The junction had 3 bases not matched to a gene; V was cut back by 1 base and J by 4 bases. CDR3 nucleotides: TGTGCCAGCAGCCAAGGACTAGCGGGGGGCATAGAGACCCAGTACTTC. It is translated as CASSQGLAGGIETQYF.

This clonotype has at least ten counts. One end of the junction varies from germline; a read error may be responsible. The CDR3 DNA sequence: TGTGCCAGCTCACCTAGCGGCTCCTACAATGAGCAGTTCTTC. This codes for CASSPSGSYNEQFF. The chain uses TRBV4-1 and TRBJ2-1; 7 nucleotides match TRBD2. CDR3 size: 14 residues. CDR1 MGHRA and CDR2 YSYEKL come from the germline V gene.

The chain couples TRBV2 to TRBJ2-2; D may be TRBD1 (6 bases). The CDR3 loop spans 15 amino acids. Germline V gene lookup returns CDR1 SNHLY and CDR2 FYNNEI. V was clipped by 0 bases and J by 3 bases, with 8 bases between them. The CDR3 DNA reads TGTGCCAGCAGTGAAGCAGGACAGTACACCGGGGAGCTGTTTTTT. Translating it yields CASSEAGQYTGELFF.

In this sample, this clonotype turned up many times. In DNA, the CDR3 is TGTGCCAGCACCCCGGAAGGAGTAGCGTCAACCTACGAGCAGTACTTC. The encoded protein is CASTPEGVASTYEQYF. This rearrangement joins TRBV28 to TRBJ2-7; TRBD2 might be the D (5 bases). The length of the CDR3 is 16 residues. CDR1 MDHEN and CDR2 SYDVKM come from the germline V gene. Trimming stripped 7 bases from V and 2 bases from J, with 21 bases between.

The rearrangement uses TRBV20-1 and TRBJ2-1, with 14 nucleotides matching TRBD2. Germline values: CDR1 DFQATT, CDR2 SNEGSKA (reference sequence). J was trimmed by 9 bases and V by 0 bases; bases with no gene match: 13. This CDR3 spans 18 amino acids. CDR3 DNA: TGCAGTGCTAGAGATCAGTCCGGGACTAGCGGGAGATGGGGTGAGCAGTTCTTC. It specifies CSARDQSGTSGRWGEQFF.

This rearrangement joins TRBV12-3 or TRBV12-4 to TRBJ2-1, with D perhaps TRBD2 (5 bases). The CDR3 length is 14 residues. V was clipped by 3 bases and J by 6 bases, with 12 bases between them. CDR3 coding DNA: TGTGCCAGCAGTTTGACGCGGGCTCGCAATGAGCAGTTCTTC. The encoded protein is CASSLTRARNEQFF.

The rearrangement uses TRBV5-1 and TRBJ2-3; 12 nucleotides match TRBD2. J lost 0 bases, V lost 3 bases, and 5 bases had no gene match. This CDR3 contains 17 residues. Germline-derived CDR1 and CDR2 are SGHRS and YFSETQ. DNA for the CDR3: TGCGCCAGCAGCTACCCAGGACTAGCGGGGAGCACAGATACGCAGTATTTT. Translation: CASSYPGLAGSTDTQYF.